Below, one T cell receptor beta chain is given with its context. The antigen it binds to is not known. No qualities accompany the bases; no much larger clone lies one base away. These data come from a study of blood T cell repertoires in COVID-19 (dated by TCRdb to about 2020). Context from the whole study: The collaborator samples originated in the United States, Italy and Spain and spanned the acute and convalescent phases of COVID-19. The material from the prospective study consisted of cDNA or gDNA derived from T cells, B-cell-depleted T cells, or PBMCs. The dataset comprised deeply sampled blood TCRbeta repertoires from subjects exposed to, actively infected with, or recovered from COVID-19. The repertoires were made available in a free public database intended to serve as a resource for research on the immune response to SARS-CoV-2. The samples were drawn from two sources: the first 160 participants of the ongoing ImmuneRACE study, and approximately 1,300 subjects contributed by 6 global collaborators. Sample metadata almost always included a de-identified subject ID, COVID-19 status, age in years and sex. Where available, HLA class I and class II types were obtained from metadata supplied by the sample provider rather than from assay-based typing.

What the study reported, not specific to this receptor: The amount of clinical and demographic metadata varied by source and participant and was provided uncurated.

The V end loses 2 bases and the J end loses 5 bases, and a stretch of 8 bases separates them. Taken from cysteine to phenylalanine, the CDR3 has 13 residues. Only CDR3 DNA remains: 39 bases, in frame from the first base. From a lookup of the germline V gene (reference sequence), CDR1 and CDR2 are MNHNY and SVGAGI. In Seattle, one collaborating source enrolled patients while the infection was active and tracked those patients longitudinally over the course of disease. Collaborating institutions collected whole blood in K2EDTA tubes following their own protocols. For TCRbeta analysis, collaborator samples were shipped as frozen whole blood, as isolated PBMCs, or as DNA extracted from either sample type. TCRbeta CDR3 regions were amplified from genomic DNA using the immunoSEQ Assay, a bias-controlled multiplex PCR. The study's processing was this. Nucleated cell counts per sample were estimated from amplification of reference gene primers within the assay. To quantify the absolute abundance of each unique TCRbeta CDR3 rearrangement, sequence reads were collapsed and filtered. Productive Simpson clonality was computed per sample as the square root of Simpson's diversity index over productive rearrangements. In TCRdb, the immuneACCESS table is reduced to in-frame sequences with V and J assigned. These tables do not hold every clone; where another copy was compared, an unresolved V gene accounts for under half, and the others remain unexplained. V, J and clone size are taken as reported in that table, and D and trimming were inferred from the DNA itself. For this sample the table gives fewer than 350,000 clones, of which roughly nine tenths were detected only once. Approximately 12% of the sample is held by the ten biggest clonotypes.

The rearrangement combines TRBV6-6 with TRBJ2-3, and possibly TRBD1, on 5 matching bases. The clonotype originates from a woman aged 25-40 years with COVID-19, enrolled during active disease. Sample: peripheral blood. The DNA is TGTGCCAGCAGTTACACCCAGGGAGATACGCAGTATTTT. Translated, it reads CASSYTQGDTQYF.